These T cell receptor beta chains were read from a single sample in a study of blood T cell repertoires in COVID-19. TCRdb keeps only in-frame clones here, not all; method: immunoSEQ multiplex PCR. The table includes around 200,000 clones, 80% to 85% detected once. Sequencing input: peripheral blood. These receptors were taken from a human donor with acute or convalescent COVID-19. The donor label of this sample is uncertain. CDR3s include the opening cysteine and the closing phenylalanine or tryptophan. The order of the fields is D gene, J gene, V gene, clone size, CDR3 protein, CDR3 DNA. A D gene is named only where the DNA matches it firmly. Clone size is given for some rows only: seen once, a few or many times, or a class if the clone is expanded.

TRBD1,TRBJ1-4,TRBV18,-,CASSEDRATNEKLFF,TGTGCCAGCTCAGAAGACAGGGCTACTAATGAAAAACTGTTTTTT
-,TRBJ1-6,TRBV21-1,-,CASSKSTALHF,TGTGCCAGCAGCAAATCTACTGCCCTCCACTTT
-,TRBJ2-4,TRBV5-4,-,CASSLREAKNIQYF,TGTGCCAGCAGCTTGCGGGAGGCCAAAAACATTCAGTACTTC
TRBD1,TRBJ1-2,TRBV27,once,CASSLSGTGKGYGYTF,TGTGCCAGCAGTTTATCAGGGACAGGGAAGGGCTATGGCTACACCTTC
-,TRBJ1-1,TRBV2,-,CASSVEGRGATEAFF,TGTGCCAGCAGTGTTGAGGGGCGGGGAGCCACTGAAGCTTTCTTT
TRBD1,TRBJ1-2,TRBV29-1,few,CSVDTLQGGYGYTF,TGCAGCGTGGATACTCTACAGGGGGGCTATGGCTACACCTTC
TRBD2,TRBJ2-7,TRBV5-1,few,CASSRRLAGEGQYF,TGCGCCAGCAGCCGTCGACTAGCGGGAGAGGGGCAGTACTTC
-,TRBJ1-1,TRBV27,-,CASKGAGGNTEAFF,TGTGCCAGCAAGGGTGCGGGTGGGAACACTGAAGCTTTCTTT
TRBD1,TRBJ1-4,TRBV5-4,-,CASSQGQGGTNEKLFF,TGTGCCAGCAGCCAGGGACAGGGGGGAACTAATGAAAAACTGTTTTTT
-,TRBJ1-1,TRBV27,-,CASTAGIGSTEAFF,TGTGCCAGCACCGCAGGGATCGGGAGCACTGAAGCTTTCTTT
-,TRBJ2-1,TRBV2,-,CASSAGGGSVTYNEQFF,TGTGCCAGCAGTGCTGGAGGAGGATCCGTAACCTACAATGAGCAGTTCTTC
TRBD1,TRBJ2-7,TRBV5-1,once,CASSGGTGQFYEQYF,TGCGCCAGCAGCGGCGGGACAGGGCAATTTTACGAGCAGTACTTC
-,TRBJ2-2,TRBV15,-,CATSRDWAAPNTGELFF,TGTGCCACCAGCAGAGATTGGGCAGCTCCGAACACCGGGGAGCTGTTTTTT
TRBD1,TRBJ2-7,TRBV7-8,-,CASSLGQGAIEQYF,TGTGCCAGCAGCTTGGGACAGGGGGCTATCGAGCAGTACTTC
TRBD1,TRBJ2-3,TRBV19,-,CASSSRTGLGDTQYF,TGTGCCAGTAGTTCCCGGACAGGCCTAGGTGATACGCAGTATTTT
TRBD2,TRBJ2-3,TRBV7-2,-,CASSLEVLAGTDTQYF,TGTGCCAGCAGCTTAGAGGTCCTAGCGGGCACAGATACGCAGTATTTT
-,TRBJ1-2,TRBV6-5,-,CASSYGGEVYGYTF,TGTGCCAGCAGTTACGGGGGGGAGGTCTATGGCTACACCTTC
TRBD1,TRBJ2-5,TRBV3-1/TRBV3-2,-,CASSQPRQGAETQYF,TGTGCCAGCAGCCAGCCCCGACAGGGCGCGGAGACCCAGTACTTC
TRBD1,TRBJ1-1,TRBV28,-,CASEKAGGGWTEAFF,TGTGCCAGCGAGAAGGCAGGGGGCGGTTGGACTGAAGCTTTCTTT
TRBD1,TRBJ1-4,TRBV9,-,CASSLTDRGGRNEKLFF,TGTGCCAGCAGCCTAACCGACAGGGGGGGGAGGAATGAAAAACTGTTTTTT
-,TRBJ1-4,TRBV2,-,CASSEIHNEKLFF,TGTGCCAGCAGTGAAATCCATAATGAAAAACTGTTTTTT
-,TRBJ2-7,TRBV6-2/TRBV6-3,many,CASSYGGGRGKQYF,TGTGCCAGCAGTTACGGAGGGGGCAGGGGGAAGCAGTACTTC
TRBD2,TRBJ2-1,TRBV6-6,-,CASSSGLDLYNEQFF,TGTGCCAGCAGCTCGGGACTAGACCTATACAATGAGCAGTTCTTC
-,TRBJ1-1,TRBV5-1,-,CASSSRVDTEAFF,TGCGCCAGCAGCTCCAGGGTGGACACTGAAGCTTTCTTT
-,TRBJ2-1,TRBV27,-,CATLPPGQGKGRYNEQFF,TGTGCCACCCTACCCCCGGGACAAGGAAAAGGACGGTACAATGAGCAGTTCTTC
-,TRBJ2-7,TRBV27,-,CASSLSGGRSYEQYF,TGTGCCAGCAGTTTATCGGGCGGGCGCTCCTACGAGCAGTACTTC
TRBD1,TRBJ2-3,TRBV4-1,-,CASSPETGDTQYF,TGCGCCAGCAGCCCAGAGACAGGGGATACGCAGTATTTT
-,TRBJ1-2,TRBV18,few,CASSTQDRLAYTF,TGTGCCAGCTCAACTCAGGACAGACTAGCCTACACCTTC
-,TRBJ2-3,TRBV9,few,CASSVSGDTDTQYF,TGTGCCAGCAGCGTATCAGGGGACACAGATACGCAGTATTTT
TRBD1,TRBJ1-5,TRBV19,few,CASTAGGAFNQPQHF,TGTGCCAGTACGGCAGGGGGCGCATTTAATCAGCCCCAGCATTTT